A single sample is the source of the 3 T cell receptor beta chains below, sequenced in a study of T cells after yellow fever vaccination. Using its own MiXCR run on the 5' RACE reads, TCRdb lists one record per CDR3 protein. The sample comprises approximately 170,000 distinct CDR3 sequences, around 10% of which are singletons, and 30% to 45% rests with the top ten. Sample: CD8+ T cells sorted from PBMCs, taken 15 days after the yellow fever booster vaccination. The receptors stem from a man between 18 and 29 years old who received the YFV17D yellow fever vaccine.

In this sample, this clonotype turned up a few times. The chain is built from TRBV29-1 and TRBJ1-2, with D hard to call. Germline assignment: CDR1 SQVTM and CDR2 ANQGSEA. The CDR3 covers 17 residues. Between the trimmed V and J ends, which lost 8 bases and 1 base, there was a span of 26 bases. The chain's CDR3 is CSSRPGLQRLDNYGYTF. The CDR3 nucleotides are TGCAGCTCTCGACCGGGTTTACAGCGACTTGATAACTATGGCTACACCTTC.

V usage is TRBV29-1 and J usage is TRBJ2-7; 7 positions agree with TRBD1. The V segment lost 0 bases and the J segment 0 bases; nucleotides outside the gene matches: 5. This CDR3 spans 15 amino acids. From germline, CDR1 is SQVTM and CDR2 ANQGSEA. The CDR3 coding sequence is TGCAGCGTTGAAGACGACAGGGCCGTCTCCTACGAGCAGTACTTC. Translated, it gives CSVEDDRAVSYEQYF.

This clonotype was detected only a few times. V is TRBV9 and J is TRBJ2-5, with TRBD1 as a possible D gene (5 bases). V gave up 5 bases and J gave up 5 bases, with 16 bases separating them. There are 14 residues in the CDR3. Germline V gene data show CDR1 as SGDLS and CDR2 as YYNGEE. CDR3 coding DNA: TGTGCCAGCAGTCCAGGACAACCGAGGGAGACCCAGTACTTC. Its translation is CASSPGQPRETQYF.